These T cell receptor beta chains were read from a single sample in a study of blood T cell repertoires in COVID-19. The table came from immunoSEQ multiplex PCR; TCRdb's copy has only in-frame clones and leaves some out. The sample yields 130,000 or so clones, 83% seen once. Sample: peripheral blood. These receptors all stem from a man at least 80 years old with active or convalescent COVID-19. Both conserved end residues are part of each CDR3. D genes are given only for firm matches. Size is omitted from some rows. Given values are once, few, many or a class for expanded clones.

cdr3_aa: CASSISGLTSSAQHF
cdr3_nt: TGTGCCAGTAGTATATCGGGACTGACTTCCTCGGCCCAGCATTTT
cdr3_length: 15
j_call: TRBJ1-5
clone_size: -
d_call: -
v_call: TRBV19

cdr3_aa: CATSQTIAGDPTGELFF
cdr3_nt: TGTGCCACCAGTCAAACCATAGCGGGGGACCCCACCGGGGAGCTGTTTTTT
cdr3_length: 17
j_call: TRBJ2-2
clone_size: -
d_call: TRBD2
v_call: TRBV15

cdr3_aa: CAITSGGQFF
cdr3_nt: TGTGCCATCACCAGCGGGGGGCAGTTCTTC
cdr3_length: 10
j_call: TRBJ2-1
clone_size: -
d_call: TRBD2
v_call: TRBV10-3

cdr3_aa: CASTQYRGSLYEQYF
cdr3_nt: TGTGCCAGCACCCAGTACAGGGGTTCCCTCTACGAGCAGTACTTC
cdr3_length: 15
j_call: TRBJ2-7
clone_size: -
d_call: TRBD1
v_call: TRBV28

cdr3_aa: CASSPDRSWFF
cdr3_nt: TGCGCCAGCAGCCCCGACAGAAGCTGGTTCTTC
cdr3_length: 11
j_call: TRBJ2-1
clone_size: -
d_call: -
v_call: TRBV5-1

cdr3_aa: CASSQQGLFAEAFF
cdr3_nt: TGTGCCAGCAGCCAACAGGGTCTCTTCGCTGAAGCTTTCTTT
cdr3_length: 14
j_call: TRBJ1-1
clone_size: -
d_call: -
v_call: TRBV5-6

cdr3_aa: CASSPRQGANSPLHF
cdr3_nt: TGTGCCAGCAGTCCGCGACAGGGGGCGAATTCACCCCTCCACTTT
cdr3_length: 15
j_call: TRBJ1-6
clone_size: -
d_call: TRBD1
v_call: TRBV27

cdr3_aa: CASSYGLVPDTQYF
cdr3_nt: TGTGCCAGCAGTTACGGCCTAGTGCCAGATACGCAGTATTTT
cdr3_length: 14
j_call: TRBJ2-3
clone_size: -
d_call: -
v_call: TRBV6-2/TRBV6-3

cdr3_aa: CASSIRGQPQHF
cdr3_nt: TGTGCCAGCAGCATCAGGGGACAGCCCCAGCATTTT
cdr3_length: 12
j_call: TRBJ1-5
clone_size: -
d_call: -
v_call: TRBV7-2

cdr3_aa: CASSQAGWGVDEQYF
cdr3_nt: TGCGCCAGCAGCCAAGCCGGATGGGGGGTAGACGAGCAGTACTTC
cdr3_length: 15
j_call: TRBJ2-7
clone_size: -
d_call: -
v_call: TRBV4-1

cdr3_aa: CASSFGRTTLSYEQYF
cdr3_nt: TGTGCCAGCAGTTTTGGTCGGACAACTCTTTCCTACGAGCAGTACTTC
cdr3_length: 16
j_call: TRBJ2-7
clone_size: -
d_call: -
v_call: TRBV28

cdr3_aa: CASSGPGTGNTEAFF
cdr3_nt: TGTGCCAGCAGCGGCCCCGGGACAGGGAACACTGAAGCTTTCTTT
cdr3_length: 15
j_call: TRBJ1-1
clone_size: -
d_call: TRBD1
v_call: TRBV5-8

cdr3_aa: CASSVVQRDRDYEQYF
cdr3_nt: TGTGCCAGCAGCGTAGTACAAAGGGACAGGGACTACGAGCAGTACTTC
cdr3_length: 16
j_call: TRBJ2-7
clone_size: few
d_call: TRBD1
v_call: TRBV9

cdr3_aa: CASSFDRMNTEAFF
cdr3_nt: TGTGCCAGCAGTTTCGACAGGATGAACACTGAAGCTTTCTTT
cdr3_length: 14
j_call: TRBJ1-1
clone_size: -
d_call: -
v_call: TRBV27

cdr3_aa: CASTWGTGATGELFF
cdr3_nt: TGCGCCAGCACATGGGGGACAGGAGCAACCGGGGAGCTGTTTTTT
cdr3_length: 15
j_call: TRBJ2-2
clone_size: -
d_call: TRBD1
v_call: TRBV5-1

cdr3_aa: CASSPRLAGSSSYEQYF
cdr3_nt: TGTGCCAGCAGTCCGAGACTAGCGGGCTCGAGCTCCTACGAGCAGTACTTC
cdr3_length: 17
j_call: TRBJ2-7
clone_size: -
d_call: TRBD2
v_call: TRBV27

cdr3_aa: CASSPQGTGVSGNTIYF
cdr3_nt: TGCGCCAGCAGCCCTCAAGGGACAGGGGTGTCCGGAAACACCATATATTTT
cdr3_length: 17
j_call: TRBJ1-3
clone_size: -
d_call: TRBD1
v_call: TRBV5-1

cdr3_aa: CASSMDDRGPSTDTQYF
cdr3_nt: TGTGCCAGTAGTATGGACGACAGGGGCCCTAGCACAGATACGCAGTATTTT
cdr3_length: 17
j_call: TRBJ2-3
clone_size: -
d_call: TRBD1
v_call: TRBV19

cdr3_aa: CASSWGGGTEAFF
cdr3_nt: TGTGCCAGCAGCTGGGGCGGGGGCACTGAAGCTTTCTTT
cdr3_length: 13
j_call: TRBJ1-1
clone_size: -
d_call: -
v_call: TRBV5-5

cdr3_aa: CASTFGGGDKEQYF
cdr3_nt: TGCGCCAGCACCTTTGGGGGAGGGGATAAAGAGCAGTACTTC
cdr3_length: 14
j_call: TRBJ2-7
clone_size: -
d_call: TRBD2
v_call: TRBV5-1

cdr3_aa: CASSEWGQVGRNTGELFF
cdr3_nt: TGTGCCAGCAGTGAATGGGGACAGGTGGGAAGGAACACCGGGGAGCTGTTTTTT
cdr3_length: 18
j_call: TRBJ2-2
clone_size: once
d_call: TRBD1
v_call: TRBV25-1

cdr3_aa: CASTLPGNGYTF
cdr3_nt: TGTGCCAGCACCCTGCCGGGGAATGGCTACACCTTC
cdr3_length: 12
j_call: TRBJ1-2
clone_size: -
d_call: -
v_call: TRBV6-5

cdr3_aa: CASSAGASGYNEQFF
cdr3_nt: TGTGCCAGCAGTGCTGGGGCTAGCGGTTACAATGAGCAGTTCTTC
cdr3_length: 15
j_call: TRBJ2-1
clone_size: -
d_call: TRBD2
v_call: TRBV5-4

cdr3_aa: CASSFKNTGELFF
cdr3_nt: TGTGCCAGCAGCTTTAAGAACACCGGGGAGCTGTTTTTT
cdr3_length: 13
j_call: TRBJ2-2
clone_size: once
d_call: -
v_call: TRBV5-4

cdr3_aa: CAARTGLNEKLFF
cdr3_nt: TGTGCCGCCAGGACAGGGCTTAATGAAAAACTGTTTTTT
cdr3_length: 13
j_call: TRBJ1-4
clone_size: -
d_call: TRBD1
v_call: TRBV6-5

cdr3_aa: CASSPMGGGTDTQYF
cdr3_nt: TGTGCCAGCAGCCCCATGGGCGGGGGGACAGATACGCAGTATTTT
cdr3_length: 15
j_call: TRBJ2-3
clone_size: -
d_call: TRBD2
v_call: TRBV7-3

cdr3_aa: CASSPEAGGGETQYF
cdr3_nt: TGTGCCAGCTCACCGGAAGCGGGGGGAGGAGAGACCCAGTACTTC
cdr3_length: 15
j_call: TRBJ2-5
clone_size: -
d_call: TRBD2
v_call: TRBV18

cdr3_aa: CASSLAVDTQYF
cdr3_nt: TGCGCCAGCAGCCTGGCGGTTGATACGCAGTATTTT
cdr3_length: 12
j_call: TRBJ2-3
clone_size: -
d_call: -
v_call: TRBV5-1

cdr3_aa: CAIRAGGPIGELFF
cdr3_nt: TGTGCCATCCGAGCGGGGGGGCCTATCGGGGAGCTGTTTTTT
cdr3_length: 14
j_call: TRBJ2-2
clone_size: once
d_call: TRBD2
v_call: TRBV10-3

cdr3_aa: CASSTGTSSQGWETQYF
cdr3_nt: TGTGCCAGCAGCACCGGGACTAGCTCCCAGGGCTGGGAGACCCAGTACTTC
cdr3_length: 17
j_call: TRBJ2-5
clone_size: -
d_call: TRBD2
v_call: TRBV6-2/TRBV6-3

cdr3_aa: CASSPRQGWFTDTQYF
cdr3_nt: TGTGCCAGCAGCCCTCGACAGGGGTGGTTCACAGATACGCAGTATTTT
cdr3_length: 16
j_call: TRBJ2-3
clone_size: -
d_call: TRBD1
v_call: TRBV6-2/TRBV6-3

cdr3_aa: CASSEGQGVTAFF
cdr3_nt: TGTGCCAGCAGTGAGGGACAGGGGGTGACGGCTTTCTTT
cdr3_length: 13
j_call: TRBJ1-1
clone_size: few
d_call: TRBD1
v_call: TRBV2

cdr3_aa: CASSVTSGGFYEQYF
cdr3_nt: TGTGCCAGCTCAGTCACTAGCGGGGGTTTCTACGAGCAGTACTTC
cdr3_length: 15
j_call: TRBJ2-7
clone_size: -
d_call: TRBD2
v_call: TRBV18

cdr3_aa: CASSIVNYGYTF
cdr3_nt: TGTGCCAGTAGTATCGTGAACTATGGCTACACCTTC
cdr3_length: 12
j_call: TRBJ1-2
clone_size: -
d_call: -
v_call: TRBV19

cdr3_aa: CASSQLDRGRSYGYTF
cdr3_nt: TGTGCCAGCAGTCAACTGGACAGGGGGCGCTCCTATGGCTACACCTTC
cdr3_length: 16
j_call: TRBJ1-2
clone_size: -
d_call: TRBD1
v_call: TRBV28

cdr3_aa: CASSFGINYGYTF
cdr3_nt: TGTGCCAGCAGTTTCGGGATTAACTATGGCTACACCTTC
cdr3_length: 13
j_call: TRBJ1-2
clone_size: -
d_call: -
v_call: TRBV12-3/TRBV12-4

cdr3_aa: CASSRKGGLSSYEQYF
cdr3_nt: TGTGCCAGCAGCCGAAAGGGCGGGCTGAGCTCCTACGAGCAGTACTTC
cdr3_length: 16
j_call: TRBJ2-7
clone_size: -
d_call: -
v_call: TRBV5-4

cdr3_aa: CASSSPRNTEAFF
cdr3_nt: TGTGCCAGCAGCTCCCCGAGGAACACTGAAGCTTTCTTT
cdr3_length: 13
j_call: TRBJ1-1
clone_size: once
d_call: -
v_call: TRBV11-2

cdr3_aa: CASSLLTNYEQYF
cdr3_nt: TGTGCCAGCAGTTTATTGACTAACTACGAGCAGTACTTC
cdr3_length: 13
j_call: TRBJ2-7
clone_size: -
d_call: -
v_call: TRBV28

cdr3_aa: CASSLALSPRSGNTIYF
cdr3_nt: TGTGCCAGCAGCTTAGCGCTATCCCCCCGCTCTGGAAACACCATATATTTT
cdr3_length: 17
j_call: TRBJ1-3
clone_size: -
d_call: -
v_call: TRBV7-2

cdr3_aa: CASSLIPSGAGELFF
cdr3_nt: TGTGCCAGCAGCCTCATCCCCTCTGGGGCGGGGGAGCTGTTTTTT
cdr3_length: 15
j_call: TRBJ2-2
clone_size: -
d_call: -
v_call: TRBV7-2

cdr3_aa: CASRPEGQGAGQPQHF
cdr3_nt: TGTGCCAGCAGACCCGAAGGACAGGGGGCAGGCCAGCCCCAGCATTTT
cdr3_length: 16
j_call: TRBJ1-5
clone_size: -
d_call: TRBD1
v_call: TRBV28

cdr3_aa: CASSFYRLTDTQYF
cdr3_nt: TGTGCCAGCAGCTTCTATCGACTCACAGATACGCAGTATTTT
cdr3_length: 14
j_call: TRBJ2-3
clone_size: -
d_call: -
v_call: TRBV5-6